The entry below gives a single T cell receptor beta chain sequence along with its context. What it binds is not known. This sample was taken from a study of CXCR3-negative and CXCR3-positive naive CD8 T cells. Findings of the study overall: Memory CD8+ cells had much lower diversity, and both naive subsets had comparably high diversity.

Germline V lookup: CDR1 LGHDT, CDR2 YNNKEL (reference sequence). The CDR3 extends over 14 amino acids. All TRB cDNA libraries came from 5' RACE performed with UMI labels. TCRdb reprocessed the 5' RACE reads; each CDR3 protein has one entry and no DNA is given. Here the sample table reports approximately 39,000 distinct CDR3 sequences. The source is a human donor in good health. Some clones in this sample may be carry-over from other donors' samples. Sequencing input: memory CD8+ T cells from blood. The chain joins TRBV3-1 to TRBJ1-2; the TCRdb D gene call, TRBD1, has no DNA to confirm it. This CDR3 is CASSQGALNYGYTF.